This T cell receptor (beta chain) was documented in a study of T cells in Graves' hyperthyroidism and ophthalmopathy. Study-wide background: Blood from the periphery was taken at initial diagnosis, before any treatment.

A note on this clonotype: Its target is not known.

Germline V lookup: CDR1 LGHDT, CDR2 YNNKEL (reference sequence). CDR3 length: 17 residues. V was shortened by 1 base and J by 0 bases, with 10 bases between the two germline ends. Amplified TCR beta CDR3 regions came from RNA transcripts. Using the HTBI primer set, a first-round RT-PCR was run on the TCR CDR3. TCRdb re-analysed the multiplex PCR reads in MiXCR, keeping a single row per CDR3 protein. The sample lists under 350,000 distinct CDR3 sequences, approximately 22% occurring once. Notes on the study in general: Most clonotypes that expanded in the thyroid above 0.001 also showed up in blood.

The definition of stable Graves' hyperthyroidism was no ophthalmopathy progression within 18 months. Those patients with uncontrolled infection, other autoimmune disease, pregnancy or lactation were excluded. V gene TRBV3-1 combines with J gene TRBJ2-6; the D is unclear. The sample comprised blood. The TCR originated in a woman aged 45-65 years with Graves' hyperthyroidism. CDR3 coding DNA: TGTGCCAGCAGCCAAGGCCAAGGCTTCTCTGGGGCCAACGTCCTGACTTTC. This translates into CASSQGQGFSGANVLTF.